This T cell receptor beta chain originates from a study of blood T cell repertoires in COVID-19. Study-level information: Samples of COVID-19 (acute and convalescent) were obtained from the United States, Italy and Spain. PBMCs, B-cell-depleted T cells, or T cells provided the cDNA or gDNA that made up the material.

V dropped 5 bases and J dropped 10 bases, with 11 bases sitting between them. The CDR3 spans 11 residues. In the original processing: Quantification of nucleated cells was approximated via reference gene primer amplification. Generated by immunoSEQ multiplex PCR, the TCRdb table keeps only in-frame clones and is missing some. V and J calls and clone size are copied from that table; D and trimming were computed from the DNA. The profile shows about 160,000 clones, approximately 85% of them singletons. The V call is TRBV12-3 or TRBV12-4, the J call TRBJ1-1, with D perhaps TRBD1 (6 bases). This receptor was taken from a man in his sixties who had recovered from COVID-19. Sequenced input: peripheral blood. The CDR3 DNA reads as TGTGCCAGCAGTCCCAGGGGTATAGCTTTCTTT. Protein sequence: CASSPRGIAFF.